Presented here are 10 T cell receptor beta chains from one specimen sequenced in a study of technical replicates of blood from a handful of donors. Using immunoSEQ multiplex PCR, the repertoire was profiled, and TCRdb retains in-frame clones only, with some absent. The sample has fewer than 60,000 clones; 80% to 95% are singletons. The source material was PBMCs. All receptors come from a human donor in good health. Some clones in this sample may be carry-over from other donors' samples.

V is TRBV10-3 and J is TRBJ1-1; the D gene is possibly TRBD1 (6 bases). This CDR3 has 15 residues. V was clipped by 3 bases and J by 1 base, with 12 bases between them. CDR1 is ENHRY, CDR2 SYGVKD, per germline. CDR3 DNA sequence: TGTGCCATCAGTGACTACGACAGGACGAACACTGAAGCTTTCTTT. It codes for CAISDYDRTNTEAFF.

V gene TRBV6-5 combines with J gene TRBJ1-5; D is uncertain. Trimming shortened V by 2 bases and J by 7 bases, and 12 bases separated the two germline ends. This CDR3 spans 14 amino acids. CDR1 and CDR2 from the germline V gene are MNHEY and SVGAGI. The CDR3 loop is CASSYVAAGQPQHF. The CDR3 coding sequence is TGTGCCAGCAGTTACGTGGCAGCGGGCCAGCCCCAGCATTTT.

The CDR3 reads CASSLGRGFYEQYF. The DNA for the CDR3 is TGTGCCAGCAGCTTAGGTCGGGGGTTTTATGAGCAGTACTTC. The gene calls are TRBV7-2 and TRBJ2-7; D perhaps matches TRBD2 (6 bases). From germline, CDR1 is SGHTA and CDR2 FQGNSA. The germline V and J ends were trimmed by 1 base and 7 bases, with 14 bases remaining between them. This CDR3 contains 14 residues.

Here the CDR3 DNA reads TGTGCCAGCAGCCGTGGGGGGGCCGTCGGGGAGCTGTTTTTT. Its translation is CASSRGGAVGELFF. The chain uses TRBV9 and TRBJ2-2, with a weak D call TRBD2 (7 bases). The CDR3 is made up of 14 amino acids. Trimming removed 4 bases from V and 7 bases from J, with 14 bases in between. Germline loops: CDR1 SGDLS, CDR2 YYNGEE.

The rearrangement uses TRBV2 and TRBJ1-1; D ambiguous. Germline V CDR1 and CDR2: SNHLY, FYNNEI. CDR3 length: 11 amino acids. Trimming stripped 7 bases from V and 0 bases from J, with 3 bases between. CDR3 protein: CASTVNTEAFF. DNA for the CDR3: TGTGCCAGCACAGTGAACACTGAAGCTTTCTTT.

The CDR3 region is CASSLDLSDTQYF. CDR3 DNA sequence: TGTGCCAGCAGCTTAGATCTATCAGATACGCAGTATTTT. The rearrangement links TRBV11-2 to TRBJ2-3; D unresolved. Germline CDR1 is SGHAT and CDR2 is FQNNGV. This CDR3 has 13 residues. V lost 0 bases, J lost 4 bases, and 5 bases lay in between.

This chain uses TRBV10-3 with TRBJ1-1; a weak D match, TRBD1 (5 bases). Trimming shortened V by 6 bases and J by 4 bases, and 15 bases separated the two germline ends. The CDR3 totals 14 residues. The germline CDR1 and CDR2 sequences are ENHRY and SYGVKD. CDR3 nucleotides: TGTGCCATCAGCCCTCGGGGGTCGGTCACTGAAGCTTTCTTT. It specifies CAISPRGSVTEAFF.

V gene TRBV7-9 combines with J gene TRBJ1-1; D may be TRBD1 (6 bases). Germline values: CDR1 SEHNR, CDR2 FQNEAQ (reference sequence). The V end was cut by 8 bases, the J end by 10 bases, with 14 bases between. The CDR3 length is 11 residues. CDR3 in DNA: TGTGCCAGCCACAGGGAAGGGGGAGCTTTCTTT. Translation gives CASHREGGAFF.

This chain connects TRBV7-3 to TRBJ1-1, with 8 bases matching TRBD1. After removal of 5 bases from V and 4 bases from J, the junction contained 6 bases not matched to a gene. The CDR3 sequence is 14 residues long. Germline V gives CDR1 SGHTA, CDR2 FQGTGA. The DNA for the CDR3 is TGTGCCAGCAGCCCAACAGGGGGGCCCACTGAAGCTTTCTTT. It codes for CASSPTGGPTEAFF. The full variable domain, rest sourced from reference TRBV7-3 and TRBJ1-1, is GAGVSQTPSNKVTEKGKYVELRCDPISGHTALYWYRQSLGQGPEFLIYFQGTGAADDSGLPNDRFFAVRPEGSVSTLKIQRTERGDSAVYLCASSPTGGPTEAFFGQGTRLTVV.

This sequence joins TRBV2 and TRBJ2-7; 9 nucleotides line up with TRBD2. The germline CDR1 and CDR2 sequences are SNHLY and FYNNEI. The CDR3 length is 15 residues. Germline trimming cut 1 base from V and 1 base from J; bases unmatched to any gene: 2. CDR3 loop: CASSEGGRGSYEQYF. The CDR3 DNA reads TGTGCCAGCAGTGAAGGCGGGAGGGGGTCCTACGAGCAGTACTTC.